The rows below give T cell receptor beta chains drawn from one sample of a study of cytomegalovirus exposure and HLA in healthy donors. The repertoire was sequenced with immunoSEQ multiplex PCR; TCRdb's copy has only in-frame clones and lacks some. Recorded for this sample: about 130,000 clones. Specimen: PBMCs. All receptors derive from a woman aged 55-70 years in good health and CMV-seronegative. Each CDR3 is given without its conserved first and last residue. Each record gives: V gene, J gene, CDR3 protein.

v_gene: TRBV6-1; j_gene: TRBJ2-5; CDR3aa: ASSEALSLKRETQY
v_gene: TRBV5-6; j_gene: TRBJ1-2; CDR3aa: ASSPSGNDRVRNYGYT
v_gene: TRBV28; j_gene: TRBJ1-1; CDR3aa: ASSEGGDTEAF
v_gene: TRBV7-9; j_gene: TRBJ1-4; CDR3aa: ASSLMKTGSNEKLF
v_gene: TRBV9; j_gene: TRBJ2-5; CDR3aa: ASSPSGGAEETQY
v_gene: TRBV6-5; j_gene: TRBJ1-4; CDR3aa: ASSSSGGATNEKLF
v_gene: TRBV5-1; j_gene: TRBJ1-2; CDR3aa: ASSLGAPGEYGYT
v_gene: TRBV28; j_gene: TRBJ2-5; CDR3aa: ASSLSGVETQY
v_gene: TRBV30; j_gene: TRBJ1-3; CDR3aa: AWSVPGGRRGSNTIY
v_gene: TRBV5-1; j_gene: TRBJ2-5; CDR3aa: ASSLFGSVGQGLGEQY
v_gene: TRBV28; j_gene: TRBJ2-5; CDR3aa: ASSFWRERLETQY
v_gene: TRBV6-1; j_gene: TRBJ2-5; CDR3aa: ASSARERETQY
v_gene: TRBV29-1; j_gene: TRBJ1-2; CDR3aa: SVEDQSFYGYT
v_gene: TRBV5-1; j_gene: TRBJ2-3; CDR3aa: ASGYSGVSTDTQY
v_gene: TRBV9; j_gene: TRBJ1-1; CDR3aa: ASSVGTGAGAF
v_gene: TRBV15; j_gene: TRBJ2-7; CDR3aa: ATSRTDANYEQY
v_gene: TRBV28; j_gene: TRBJ1-2; CDR3aa: ASSSYRRLGQDYGYT
v_gene: TRBV5-1; j_gene: TRBJ2-3; CDR3aa: ASSSGLAYSTDTQY
v_gene: TRBV2; j_gene: TRBJ1-3; CDR3aa: ASSEGTARNTIY
v_gene: TRBV2; j_gene: TRBJ1-4; CDR3aa: ASRNTGGDEKLF
v_gene: TRBV10-3; j_gene: TRBJ2-1; CDR3aa: AVRDRGGYNEQF
v_gene: TRBV30; j_gene: .; CDR3aa: AWSRGASYEQY
v_gene: TRBV19; j_gene: TRBJ1-5; CDR3aa: ASRLQGGPNQPQH
v_gene: TRBV6-1; j_gene: TRBJ2-3; CDR3aa: ASSVGTGSIDTQY
v_gene: TRBV15; j_gene: TRBJ1-2; CDR3aa: ATSRDRGVYGYT